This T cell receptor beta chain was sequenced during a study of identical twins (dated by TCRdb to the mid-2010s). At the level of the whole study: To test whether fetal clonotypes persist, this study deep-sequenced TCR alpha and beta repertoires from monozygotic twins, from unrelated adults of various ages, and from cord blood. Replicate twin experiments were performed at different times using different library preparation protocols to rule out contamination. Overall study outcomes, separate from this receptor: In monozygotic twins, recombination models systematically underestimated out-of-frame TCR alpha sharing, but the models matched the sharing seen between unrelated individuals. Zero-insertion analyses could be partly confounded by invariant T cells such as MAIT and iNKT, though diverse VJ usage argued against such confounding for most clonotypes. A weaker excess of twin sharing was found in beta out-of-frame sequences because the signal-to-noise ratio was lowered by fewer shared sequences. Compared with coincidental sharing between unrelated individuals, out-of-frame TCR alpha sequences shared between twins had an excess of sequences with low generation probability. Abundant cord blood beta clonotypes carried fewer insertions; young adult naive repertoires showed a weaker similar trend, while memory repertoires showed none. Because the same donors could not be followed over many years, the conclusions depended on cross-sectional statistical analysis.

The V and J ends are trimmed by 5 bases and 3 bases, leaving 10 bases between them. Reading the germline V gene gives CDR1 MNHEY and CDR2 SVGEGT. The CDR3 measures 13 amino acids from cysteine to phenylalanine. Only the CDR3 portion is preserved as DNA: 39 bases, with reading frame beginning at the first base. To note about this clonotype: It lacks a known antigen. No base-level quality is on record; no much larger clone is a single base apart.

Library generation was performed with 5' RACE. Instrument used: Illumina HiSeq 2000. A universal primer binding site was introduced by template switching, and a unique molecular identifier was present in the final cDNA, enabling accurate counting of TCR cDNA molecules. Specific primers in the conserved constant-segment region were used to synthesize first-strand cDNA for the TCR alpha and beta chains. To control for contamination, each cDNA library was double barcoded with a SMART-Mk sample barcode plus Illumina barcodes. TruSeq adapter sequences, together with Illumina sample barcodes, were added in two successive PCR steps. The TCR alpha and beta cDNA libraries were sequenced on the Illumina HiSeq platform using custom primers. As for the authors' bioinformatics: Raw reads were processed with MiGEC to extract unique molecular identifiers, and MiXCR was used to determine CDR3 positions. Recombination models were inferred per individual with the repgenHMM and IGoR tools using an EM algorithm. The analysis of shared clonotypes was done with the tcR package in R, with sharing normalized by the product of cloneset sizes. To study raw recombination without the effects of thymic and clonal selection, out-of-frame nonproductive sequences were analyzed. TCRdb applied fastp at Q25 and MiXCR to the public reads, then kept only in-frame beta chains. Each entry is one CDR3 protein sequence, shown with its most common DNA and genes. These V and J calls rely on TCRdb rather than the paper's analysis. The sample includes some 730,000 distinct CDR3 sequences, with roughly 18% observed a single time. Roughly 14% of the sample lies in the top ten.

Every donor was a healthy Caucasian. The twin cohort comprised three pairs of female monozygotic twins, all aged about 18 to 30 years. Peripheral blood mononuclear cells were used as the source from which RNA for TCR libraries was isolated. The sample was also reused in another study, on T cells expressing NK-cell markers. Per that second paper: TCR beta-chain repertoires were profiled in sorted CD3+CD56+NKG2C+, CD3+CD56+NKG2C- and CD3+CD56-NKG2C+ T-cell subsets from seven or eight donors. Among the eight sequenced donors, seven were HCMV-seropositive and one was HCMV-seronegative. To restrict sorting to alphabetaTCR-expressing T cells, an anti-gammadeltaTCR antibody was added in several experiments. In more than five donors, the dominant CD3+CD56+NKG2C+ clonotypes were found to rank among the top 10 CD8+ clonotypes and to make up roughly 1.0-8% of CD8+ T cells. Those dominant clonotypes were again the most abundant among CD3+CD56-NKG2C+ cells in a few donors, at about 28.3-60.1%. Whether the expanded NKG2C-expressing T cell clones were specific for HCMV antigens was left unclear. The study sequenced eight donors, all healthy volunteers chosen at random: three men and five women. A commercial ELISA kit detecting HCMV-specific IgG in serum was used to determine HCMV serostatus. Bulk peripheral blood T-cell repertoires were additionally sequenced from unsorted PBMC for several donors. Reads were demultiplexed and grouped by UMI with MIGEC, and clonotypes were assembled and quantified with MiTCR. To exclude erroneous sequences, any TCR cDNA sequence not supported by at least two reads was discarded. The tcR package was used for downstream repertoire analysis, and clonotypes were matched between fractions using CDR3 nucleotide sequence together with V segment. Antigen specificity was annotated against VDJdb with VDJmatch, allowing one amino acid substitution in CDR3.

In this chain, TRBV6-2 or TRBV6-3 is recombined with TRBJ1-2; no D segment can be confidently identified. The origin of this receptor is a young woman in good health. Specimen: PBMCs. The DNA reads TGTGCCAGCAGTCTTGGTTCGCACTATGGCTACACCTTC. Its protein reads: CASSLGSHYGYTF.